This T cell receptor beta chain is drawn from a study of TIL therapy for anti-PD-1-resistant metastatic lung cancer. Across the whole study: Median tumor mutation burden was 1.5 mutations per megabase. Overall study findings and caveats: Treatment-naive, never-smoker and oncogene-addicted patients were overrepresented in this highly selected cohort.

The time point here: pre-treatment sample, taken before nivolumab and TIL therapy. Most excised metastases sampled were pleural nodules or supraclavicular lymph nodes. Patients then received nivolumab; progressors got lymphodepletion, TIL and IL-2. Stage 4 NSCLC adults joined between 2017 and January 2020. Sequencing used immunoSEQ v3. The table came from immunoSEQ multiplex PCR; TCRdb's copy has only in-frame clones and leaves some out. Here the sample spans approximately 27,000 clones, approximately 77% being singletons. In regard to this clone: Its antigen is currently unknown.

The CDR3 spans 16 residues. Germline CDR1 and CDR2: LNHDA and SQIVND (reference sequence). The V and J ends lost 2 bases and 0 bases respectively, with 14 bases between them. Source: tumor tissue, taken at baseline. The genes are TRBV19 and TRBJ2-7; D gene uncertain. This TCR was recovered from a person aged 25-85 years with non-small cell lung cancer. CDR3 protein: CASSITRTASSYEQYF. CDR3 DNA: TGTGCCAGTAGTATAACCCGGACGGCTAGCTCCTACGAGCAGTACTTC.